The 22 T cell receptor beta chains listed next were all sequenced from one sample in a study of blood T cells in healthy people across ages. A J-beta primer mix and a sample-barcoded 5' primer were used in a second PCR of roughly 6 to 11 cycles. TCRdb recomputed calls from the 5' RACE reads with MiXCR, one row per CDR3 protein. The data contain about 640,000 distinct CDR3 sequences, about 54% of them singletons. Sequencing input: blood. These receptors all come from a man in his sixties in good health.

This chain connects TRBV10-3 to TRBJ2-3, with TRBD1 matching over 8 bases. This CDR3 has 16 amino acids. From germline, CDR1 is ENHRY and CDR2 SYGVKD. V was pared by 0 bases and J by 2 bases, with 4 bases of the junction left unmatched. The CDR3 spells CAISESDRAATDTQYF. In nucleotides, the CDR3 is TGTGCCATCAGTGAGTCGGACAGGGCCGCCACAGATACGCAGTATTTT.

The CDR3 region has the DNA TGCGCCAGCAGTCACTCCGGGACAGGGCATTTCTACGAGCAGTACTTC. Translated: CASSHSGTGHFYEQYF. The chain links TRBV23-1 to TRBJ2-7, with 9 bases that match TRBD1. TRBV23-1 is an ORF, and what it does is uncertain. The CDR3 totals 16 residues. Trimming took 3 bases from V and 3 from J; bases not matched to a gene: 9.

This clonotype was recorded many times. The rearrangement links TRBV5-1 to TRBJ2-1; 9 bases agree with TRBD1. Germline CDR1 SGHRS, CDR2 YFSETQ. The trim removed 1 base at V and 15 bases at J, leaving 14 bases unmatched. CDR3 length: 15 residues. CDR3 DNA: TGCGCCAGCAGCTTGAGCACGAACGGGGGACAGGGTCTGTTCTTC. This encodes CASSLSTNGGQGLFF.

A few counts support this clonotype. The chain combines TRBV14 with TRBJ1-1; possible D gene TRBD1, 5 bases. Germline CDR1 SGHDN, CDR2 FVKESK. Trimming pared 1 base from V and 4 bases from J, leaving 25 bases between. CDR3 length: 19 amino acids. CDR3 sequence: CASSQVAGRWGIRGTEAFF. The CDR3 bases are TGTGCCAGCAGCCAAGTTGCAGGAAGGTGGGGAATAAGGGGCACTGAAGCTTTCTTT.

In regard to this clonotype: At one end, the junction sequence differs from germline, possibly due to a read error. This chain links TRBV24-1 with TRBJ2-1; D unresolved. Germline assignment: CDR1 KGHDR and CDR2 SFDVKD. The CDR3 length is 12 residues. CDR3 sequence reads: CPTSDSDHEQFF. The CDR3 DNA reads TGTCCCACCAGTGATTCGGACCATGAGCAGTTCTTC.

The chain couples TRBV4-1 to TRBJ1-4; 9 positions match TRBD1. With 2 bases clipped from V and 8 bases from J, the junction kept 6 bases outside the gene matches. The CDR3 consists of 15 residues. Germline CDR1 is MGHRA and CDR2 is YSYEKL. The CDR3 coding sequence is TGCGCCAGCAGCCAACCCGGGACAGGGAACGAAAAACTGTTTTTT. This gives the protein CASSQPGTGNEKLFF.

This clonotype was seen a handful of times. V gene TRBV5-1 combines with J gene TRBJ1-4; 7 bases match TRBD1. The germline V gene encodes CDR1 SGHRS and CDR2 YFSETQ. Trimming cost V 5 bases and J 0 bases; bases outside gene matches: 7. CDR3 length: 16 amino acids. The CDR3 here is CASSAGTVATNEKLFF. CDR3 bases: TGCGCCAGCAGTGCTGGGACAGTCGCAACTAATGAAAAACTGTTTTTT.

The J gene is TRBJ2-7, the V gene TRBV9, with 7 bases identical to TRBD1. From germline, CDR1 is SGDLS and CDR2 YYNGEE. Germline trimming cut 3 bases from V and 5 bases from J; bases unmatched to any gene: 8. This CDR3 is 14 amino acids long. CDR3 amino acids: CASSETGQPHEQYF. The CDR3 coding sequence is TGTGCCAGCAGCGAGACGGGACAGCCCCACGAGCAGTACTTC. Drawing the rest from reference TRBV9 and TRBJ2-7, the complete variable domain is DSGVTQTPKHLITATGQRVTLRCSPRSGDLSVYWYQQSLDQGLQFLIQYYNGEERAKGNILERFSAQQFPDLHSELNLSSLELGDSALYFCASSETGQPHEQYFGPGTRLTVT.

V gene TRBV7-2 combines with J gene TRBJ2-2; D unresolved. Germline values: CDR1 SGHTA, CDR2 FQGNSA. V was clipped by 1 base and J by 3 bases, with 3 bases between them. The CDR3 contains 13 residues. The CDR3: CASSLDYTGELFF. The CDR3 nucleotides are TGTGCCAGCAGCTTAGACTACACCGGGGAGCTGTTTTTT.

To note about this clonotype: Relative to the germline gene, one junction end is altered; a read error may explain this. The chain has TRBV25-1 and TRBJ1-6; D is uncertain. Germline V gives CDR1 MGHDK, CDR2 SYGVNS. CDR3 size: 13 residues. CDR3 DNA: TGTGCCAGCAGGGGCTCCCATAATTCACCCCTCCACTTT. It is translated as CASRGSHNSPLHF.

The chain has TRBV10-3 and TRBJ2-7; 8 nucleotides agree with TRBD1. V lost 8 bases to trimming and J lost 1 base; unmatched junction nucleotides: 10. Germline V gene sequence: CDR1 ENHRY, CDR2 SYGVKD. The length of the CDR3 is 15 residues. DNA of the CDR3: TGTGCCATCGCATCTCAGGGGGCCCTATCCTACGAGCAGTACTTC. Translated: CAIASQGALSYEQYF.

This clonotype came up a few times. This chain uses TRBV9 with TRBJ2-2; D is uncertain. Between the trimmed V and J ends, which lost 1 base and 7 bases, there was a span of 11 bases. Germline-derived CDR1 and CDR2 are SGDLS and YYNGEE. CDR3 length: 14 residues. As DNA, the CDR3 is TGTGCCAGCAGCGTAAGGCCCTTCAACGGGGAGCTGTTTTTT. This sequence encodes CASSVRPFNGELFF.

This clonotype has just a few counts. The chain recombines TRBV7-2 with TRBJ2-7; D gene ambiguous. The J call may be in error: the DNA end matches TRBJ2-5 better. This CDR3 spans 14 amino acids. The V gene's germline CDR1 is SGHTA and CDR2 FQGNSA. The CDR3 spells CASSLGPTPRTQYF. The CDR3 nucleotides read TGTGCCAGCAGCTTAGGGCCTACCCCGCGGACCCAGTACTTC.

The rearrangement joins TRBV6-2 or TRBV6-3 to TRBJ2-5; 11 bases match TRBD1. Germline-derived CDR1 and CDR2 are MNHEY and SVGEGT. Trimming removed 6 bases from V and 7 bases from J; junction bases left unmatched: 7. The CDR3 is 14 residues long. CDR3 sequence: CASRRDRGIVTQYF. The DNA for the CDR3 is TGTGCCAGCAGGCGGGACAGGGGGATAGTGACCCAGTACTTC.

This clonotype was seen a handful of times. The J gene is TRBJ2-7, the V gene TRBV14, with D unclear. There are 15 residues in the CDR3. V shed 4 bases and J shed 6 bases, with 19 bases lying between them. Germline V gene sequence: CDR1 SGHDN, CDR2 FVKESK. CDR3 nucleotides: TGTGCCAGCAGCCCACGCTTGGCAGGTTTGAGCGAGCAGTACTTC. It yields the protein CASSPRLAGLSEQYF.

The chain joins TRBV11-2 to TRBJ2-5; 8 bases agree with TRBD2. The ends lost 5 bases at V and 5 bases at J; junction bases unmatched: 10. In germline, CDR1 is SGHAT, CDR2 FQNNGV. The CDR3 length is 15 residues. CDR3 protein: CASSRDRGGWETQYF. CDR3 sequence (DNA): TGTGCCAGCAGCCGGGATCGGGGGGGCTGGGAGACCCAGTACTTC.

The rearrangement links TRBV2 to TRBJ2-7, with 7 bases matching TRBD1. The V segment lost 6 bases and the J segment 3 bases; nucleotides outside the gene matches: 2. Germline CDR1 SNHLY, CDR2 FYNNEI. This CDR3 contains 12 residues. The DNA for the CDR3 is TGTGCCAGCAGGCAGGGGGTCTACGAGCAGTACTTC. This gives the protein CASRQGVYEQYF.

The sample holds a few counts of this clonotype. This rearrangement joins TRBV27 to TRBJ2-2; TRBD2 matches at 9 bases. The CDR3 is made up of 16 amino acids. From germline, CDR1 is MNHEY and CDR2 SMNVEV (reference sequence). Trimming removed 4 bases from V and 6 bases from J; junction bases left unmatched: 9. The CDR3 region is CASSSLRGGAPGELFF. The CDR3 DNA is TGTGCCAGCAGTTCCCTTCGCGGGGGGGCCCCCGGGGAGCTGTTTTTT.

This clonotype has only a few counts. The chain has TRBV20-1 and TRBJ1-4, with D unclear. Per germline, CDR1 DFQATT and CDR2 SNEGSKA (reference sequence). This CDR3 is 14 amino acids long. V lost 6 bases and J 6 bases, leaving 17 bases between the germline ends. In DNA, the CDR3 is TGCAGTGCCCCCCGGGAGGGAAACGATGAAAAACTGTTTTTT. Translation: CSAPREGNDEKLFF.

The gene calls are TRBV29-1 and TRBJ2-1; TRBD2 matches 11 bases. The V gene's germline CDR1 is SQVTM and CDR2 ANQGSEA. V lost 6 bases, J lost 8 bases, and 9 bases stayed unmatched. The CDR3 runs to 14 residues. The CDR3 DNA reads as TGCAGCGTCTTAGCGGGAGGGGGAGACGATGAGCAGTTCTTC. This translates into CSVLAGGGDDEQFF.

Concerning this clonotype: This could be a read error, since a much larger clone is one nucleotide away. The chain combines TRBV7-2 with TRBJ1-3; D perhaps matches TRBD1 (5 bases). Germline V gives CDR1 SGHTA, CDR2 FQGNSA. The CDR3 totals 15 residues. Between the trimmed V and J ends, which lost 5 bases and 0 bases, there was a span of 11 bases. CDR3: CASSPGRPSGNTIYF. The CDR3 nucleotides read TGTGCCAGCAGCCCGGGACGTCCCTCTGGAAACACCATATATTTT.

This clonotype appeared a single time. This chain uses TRBV5-1 with TRBJ2-7, with 8 nucleotides matching TRBD2. The DNA end is a closer match to TRBJ2-5, so the J assignment may be wrong. Per germline, CDR1 SGHRS and CDR2 YFSETQ. The CDR3 contains 17 residues. CDR3 DNA sequence: TGCGCCAGCAGCCCACCGATCGAGCGGGGGCTTAAGGAGACCCAGTACTTC. Encoded protein: CASSPPIERGLKETQYF.